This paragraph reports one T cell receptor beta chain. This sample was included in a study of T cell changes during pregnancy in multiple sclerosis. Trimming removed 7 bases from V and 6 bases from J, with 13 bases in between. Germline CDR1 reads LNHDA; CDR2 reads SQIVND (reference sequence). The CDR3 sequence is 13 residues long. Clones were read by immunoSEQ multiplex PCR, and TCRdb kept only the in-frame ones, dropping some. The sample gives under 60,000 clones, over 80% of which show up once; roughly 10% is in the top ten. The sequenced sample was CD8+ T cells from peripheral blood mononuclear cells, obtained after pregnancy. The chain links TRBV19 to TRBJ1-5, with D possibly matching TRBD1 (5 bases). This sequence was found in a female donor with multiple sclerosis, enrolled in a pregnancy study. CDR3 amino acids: CASTFSGFQPQHF. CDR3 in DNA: TGTGCCAGTACTTTCTCAGGGTTTCAGCCCCAGCATTTT.